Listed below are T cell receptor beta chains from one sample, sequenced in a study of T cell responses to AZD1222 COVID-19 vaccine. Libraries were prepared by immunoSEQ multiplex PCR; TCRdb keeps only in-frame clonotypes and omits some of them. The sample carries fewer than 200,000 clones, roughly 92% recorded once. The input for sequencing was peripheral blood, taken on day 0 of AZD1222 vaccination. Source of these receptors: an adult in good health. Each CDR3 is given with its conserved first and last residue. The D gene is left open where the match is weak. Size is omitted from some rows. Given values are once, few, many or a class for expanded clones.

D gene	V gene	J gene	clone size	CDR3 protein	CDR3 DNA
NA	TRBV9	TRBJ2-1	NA	CASSVGQSSYNEQFF	TGTGCCAGCAGCGTAGGCCAGAGCTCCTACAATGAGCAGTTCTTC
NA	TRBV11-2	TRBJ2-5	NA	CASSPSRDETQYF	TGTGCCAGCAGCCCGAGCAGGGATGAGACCCAGTACTTC
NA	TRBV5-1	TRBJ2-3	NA	CASSFQGDTQYF	TGCGCCAGCAGCTTTCAGGGAGATACGCAGTATTTT
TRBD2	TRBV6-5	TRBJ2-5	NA	CASSYGTMGGQETQYF	TGTGCCAGCAGTTACGGGACTATGGGGGGTCAAGAGACCCAGTACTTC
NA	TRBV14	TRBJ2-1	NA	CASSGGSSYNEQFF	TGTGCCAGCAGTGGGGGGAGCTCCTACAATGAGCAGTTCTTC
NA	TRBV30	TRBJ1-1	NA	CAWSAEGWTEAFF	TGTGCCTGGAGTGCTGAGGGGTGGACTGAAGCTTTCTTT
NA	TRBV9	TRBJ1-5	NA	CASSQDGSSNQPQHF	TGTGCCAGCAGCCAGGACGGATCTAGCAATCAGCCCCAGCATTTT
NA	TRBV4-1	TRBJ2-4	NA	CASSQAGARLAKNIQYF	TGCGCCAGCAGCCAAGCCGGGGCCAGACTAGCCAAAAACATTCAGTACTTC
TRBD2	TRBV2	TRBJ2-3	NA	CATQRGGANTQYF	TGTGCCACGCAACGGGGGGGGGCAAATACGCAGTATTTT
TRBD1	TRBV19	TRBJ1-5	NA	CASSTTGTGVLQPQHF	TGTGCCAGTAGTACGACCGGGACAGGGGTCTTGCAGCCCCAGCATTTT
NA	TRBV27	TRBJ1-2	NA	CASGSTGTYGYTF	TGTGCCAGCGGATCGACAGGAACCTATGGCTACACCTTC
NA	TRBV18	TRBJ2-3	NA	CASSFSQEDTQYF	TGTGCCAGCTCATTCTCCCAGGAAGATACGCAGTATTTT
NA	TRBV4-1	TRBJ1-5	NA	CASSPDSRNQPQHF	TGCGCCAGCAGCCCCGACAGCCGCAATCAGCCCCAGCATTTT
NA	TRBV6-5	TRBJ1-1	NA	CASKRHNTEAFF	TGTGCCAGCAAGAGACACAACACTGAAGCTTTCTTT
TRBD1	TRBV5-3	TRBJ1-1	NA	CARSLSRGYTLGEAFF	TGTGCCAGAAGCTTGAGCAGGGGGTATACTCTCGGTGAAGCTTTCTTT
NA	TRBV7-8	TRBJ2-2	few	CASSSGTFSTGELFF	TGTGCCAGCAGCTCGGGGACTTTTTCCACCGGGGAGCTGTTTTTT
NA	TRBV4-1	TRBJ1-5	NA	CASSQGVIQVQPQHF	TGCGCCAGCAGCCAAGGAGTCATTCAGGTTCAGCCCCAGCATTTT
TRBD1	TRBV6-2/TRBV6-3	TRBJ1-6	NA	CASSYSGSEGAGNSPLHF	TGTGCCAGCAGTTACTCGGGGTCGGAGGGGGCCGGGAATTCACCCCTCCACTTT
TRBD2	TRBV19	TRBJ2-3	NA	CASNTPGLAGITDTQYF	TGTGCCAGTAATACCCCGGGACTAGCGGGGATCACAGATACGCAGTATTTT
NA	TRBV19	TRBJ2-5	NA	CASSPRGNTIQETQYF	TGTGCCAGTAGTCCCCGGGGGAACACGATACAAGAGACCCAGTACTTC
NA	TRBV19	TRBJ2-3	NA	CASSEQGFADTQYF	TGTGCCAGTAGTGAGCAGGGATTCGCAGATACGCAGTATTTT
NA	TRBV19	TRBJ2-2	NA	CASIAEAGELFF	TGTGCCAGTATTGCGGAGGCCGGGGAGCTGTTTTTT
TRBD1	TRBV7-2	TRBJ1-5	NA	CASSWTGSYQPQHF	TGTGCCAGCAGTTGGACAGGGAGTTATCAGCCCCAGCATTTT
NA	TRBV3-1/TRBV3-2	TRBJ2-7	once	CASSQDGVGKFTYEQYF	TGTGCCAGCAGCCAAGATGGGGTGGGCAAATTCACCTACGAGCAGTACTTC
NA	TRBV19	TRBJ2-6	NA	CASSIDYRASGANVLTF	TGTGCCAGTAGTATAGACTACAGAGCCTCTGGGGCCAACGTCCTGACTTTC
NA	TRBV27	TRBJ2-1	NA	CASSLSGVGISNNEQFF	TGTGCCAGCAGTTTATCGGGGGTGGGGATCAGCAACAATGAGCAGTTCTTC
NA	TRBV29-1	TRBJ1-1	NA	CSVFGSRRNTEAFF	TGCAGCGTTTTTGGGTCACGCAGGAACACTGAAGCTTTCTTT
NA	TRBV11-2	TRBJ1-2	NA	CASSLERVHYGYTF	TGTGCCAGCAGCTTAGAAAGGGTACACTATGGCTACACCTTC
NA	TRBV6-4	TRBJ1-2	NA	CASSDGMGANYGYTF	TGTGCCAGCAGTGACGGGATGGGGGCAAACTATGGCTACACCTTC
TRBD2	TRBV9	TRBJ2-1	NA	CASSGQLAGGGNEQFF	TGTGCCAGCAGCGGACAACTAGCGGGGGGTGGAAATGAGCAGTTCTTC
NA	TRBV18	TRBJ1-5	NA	CASSPLRESSNQPQHF	TGTGCCAGCTCACCACTGAGGGAAAGCAGCAATCAGCCCCAGCATTTT
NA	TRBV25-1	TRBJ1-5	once	CASTLDGTNQPQHF	TGTGCCAGCACCCTGGACGGAACCAATCAGCCCCAGCATTTT
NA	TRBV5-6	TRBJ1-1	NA	CASSLDGDPTEAFF	TGTGCCAGCAGCTTGGACGGGGACCCCACTGAAGCTTTCTTT
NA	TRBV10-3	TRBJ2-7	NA	CAISEGAYEQYF	TGTGCCATCAGTGAGGGGGCCTACGAGCAGTACTTC
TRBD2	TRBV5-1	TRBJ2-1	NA	CASSSRGGSSWNEQFF	TGCGCCAGCAGCTCCCGGGGGGGCTCGAGTTGGAATGAGCAGTTCTTC
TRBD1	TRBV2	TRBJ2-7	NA	CASSSDRGLRNEQYF	TGTGCCAGCAGTTCGGACAGGGGCCTTAGGAACGAGCAGTACTTC
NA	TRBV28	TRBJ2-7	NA	CASRTGTAAYEQYF	TGTGCCAGCAGAACCGGGACGGCAGCCTACGAGCAGTACTTC
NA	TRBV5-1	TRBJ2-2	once	CASSSGNSLAGELFF	TGCGCCAGCTCCTCCGGCAATTCTTTGGCCGGGGAGCTGTTTTTT
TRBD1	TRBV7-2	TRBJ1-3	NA	CASSQQGAISGNTIYF	TGTGCCAGCAGCCAACAGGGGGCCATCTCTGGAAACACCATATATTTT
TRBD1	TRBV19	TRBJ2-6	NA	CASSLGQTGANVLTF	TGTGCCAGTAGTCTGGGACAGACAGGGGCCAACGTCCTGACTTTC
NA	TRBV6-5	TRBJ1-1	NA	CASTPRQPTTEAFF	TGTGCCAGCACCCCCCGTCAGCCGACGACTGAAGCTTTCTTT
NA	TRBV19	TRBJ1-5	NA	CASSWGSNQPQHF	TGTGCCAGTAGTTGGGGGAGCAATCAGCCCCAGCATTTT
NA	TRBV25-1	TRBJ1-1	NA	CASEGLNTEAFF	TGTGCCAGCGAGGGACTGAACACTGAAGCTTTCTTT
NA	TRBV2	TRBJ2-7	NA	CASSGGQGLYEQYF	TGTGCCAGCAGTGGCGGGCAGGGCCTCTACGAGCAGTACTTC
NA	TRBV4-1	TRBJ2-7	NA	CASSHGAGFSYEQYF	TGCGCCAGCAGCCATGGAGCTGGGTTCTCCTACGAGCAGTACTTC
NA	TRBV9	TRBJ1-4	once	CASSFNPSGANEKLFF	TGTGCCAGCAGTTTCAACCCCTCTGGGGCTAATGAAAAACTGTTTTTT
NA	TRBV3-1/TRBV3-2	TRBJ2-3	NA	CASSQGISTDTQYF	TGTGCCAGCAGCCAAGGTATTTCCACAGATACGCAGTATTTT
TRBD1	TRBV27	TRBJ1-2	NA	CASSTGQGTDHYGYTF	TGTGCCAGCAGTACGGGACAGGGGACCGATCACTATGGCTACACCTTC
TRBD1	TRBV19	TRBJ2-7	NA	CASSMTGTEQYF	TGTGCCAGTAGTATGACAGGGACCGAGCAGTACTTC
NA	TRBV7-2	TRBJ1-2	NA	CASSLLRGGYTF	TGTGCCAGCAGCTTATTACGAGGGGGCTACACCTTC
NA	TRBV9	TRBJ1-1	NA	CASSAGQNTEAFF	TGTGCCAGCAGCGCGGGACAGAACACTGAAGCTTTCTTT
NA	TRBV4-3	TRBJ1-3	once	CASSQSQPSGVGNTIYF	TGCGCCAGCAGCCAATCCCAACCCTCCGGGGTGGGAAACACCATATATTTT
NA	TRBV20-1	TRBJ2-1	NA	CSARIYNEQFF	TGCAGTGCGCGTATTTACAATGAGCAGTTCTTC
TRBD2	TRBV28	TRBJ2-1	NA	CASKLWGGPSYNEQFF	TGTGCCAGCAAGTTGTGGGGGGGACCCTCCTACAATGAGCAGTTCTTC
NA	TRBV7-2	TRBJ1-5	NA	CASSGTGVGNQPQHF	TGTGCCAGCAGCGGTACAGGAGTGGGTAATCAGCCCCAGCATTTT
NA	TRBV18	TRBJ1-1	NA	CASWGQNTEAFF	TGTGCCAGCTGGGGGCAGAACACTGAAGCTTTCTTT
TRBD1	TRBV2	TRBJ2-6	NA	CASSASTGAGANVLTF	TGTGCCAGCAGCGCTTCTACAGGGGCTGGGGCCAACGTCCTGACTTTC
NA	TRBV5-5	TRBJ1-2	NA	CASSLGPGDYGYTF	TGTGCCAGCAGCTTAGGGCCTGGTGACTATGGCTACACCTTC